Shown below are 20 T cell receptor beta chains from a single sample sequenced in a study of tumor-infiltrating lymphocytes in primary liver carcinoma. The tissue used was unsorted bulk material of about 19-34 mg. RNA and DNA were co-extracted from it with the AllPrep DNA/RNA mini kit. From approximately 0.5 ug of total RNA, TCR beta-specific cDNA was reverse-transcribed using a constant-region primer. What produced the TCR beta libraries was three nested multiplex PCR rounds using slightly modified ARM-PCR. Researchers ran the first two PCR rounds for approximately 10 cycles each with TRBV1-TRBV30 forward primers and a C-beta reverse primer. One entry per CDR3 protein results from TCRdb running MiXCR on the multiplex PCR reads. The data hold under 85,000 distinct CDR3 sequences, with 72% observed a single time. Material for sequencing was liver tumor tissue from sampling region 1. Noted subset: tumor region T1, superior pole. These receptor sequences come from a man in his forties with primary liver carcinoma and hepatitis B virus infection.

By its share, this clonotype is medium-sized. The chain links TRBV4-2 to TRBJ2-7, with 8 bases identical to TRBD1. The V segment lost 1 base and the J segment 3 bases; nucleotides outside the gene matches: 5. Germline loops: CDR1 LGHNA, CDR2 YNFKEQ. This CDR3 comprises 15 residues. The CDR3 DNA sequence: TGTGCCAGCAGCCAAGGTGACAGGGGTGTCTACGAGCAGTACTTC. It is translated as CASSQGDRGVYEQYF.

On this clonotype itself: The final CDR3 position lacks the conserved phenylalanine or tryptophan, pointing to a likely read error. The chain couples TRBV11-2 to TRBJ2-2; D is undetermined. Germline V gene sequence: CDR1 SGHAT, CDR2 FQNNGV. The length of the CDR3 is 13 residues. V lost 4 bases, J lost 6 bases, and 9 bases lay in between. In DNA form, the CDR3 reads TGTGCCAGCAGCTCTCAAGCCCCCGGGGAGCTGTTTTCT. Its protein is CASSSQAPGELFS.

A word on this clonotype: A junction end diverges from the germline sequence, so it may reflect a read error. The gene calls are TRBV4-1 and TRBJ2-5, with D tentatively TRBD2 (5 bases). From germline, CDR1 is MGHRA and CDR2 YSYEKL. The length of the CDR3 is 13 residues. CDR3 loop: CASSRAASATPYF. CDR3 sequence (DNA): TGCGCCAGCAGCCGAGCGGCCAGTGCGACCCCGTACTTC.

A note on this clonotype: Sequence at one end of the junction differs from germline and may be a read error. The chain combines TRBV11-2 with TRBJ2-3; 7 bases agree with TRBD1. Germline CDR1 and CDR2: SGHAT and FQNNGV. CDR3 length: 14 amino acids. The CDR3: CVSSQGQNTDTQYF. The CDR3 DNA reads as TGTGTCAGTAGCCAGGGACAGAACACAGATACACAGTATTTT.

Only a few counts were recorded for this clonotype. The chain links TRBV2 to TRBJ2-1; D might be TRBD2 (6 bases). The CDR3 has 15 residues. V lost 7 bases and J 5 bases, leaving 18 bases between the germline ends. Germline CDR1 reads SNHLY; CDR2 reads FYNNEI. In DNA form, the CDR3 reads TGTGCCAGCAAACCGGGAGTAACCCCTAACAATGAGCAGTTCTTC. Translated, it gives CASKPGVTPNNEQFF. Filled out from reference TRBV2 and TRBJ2-1, the complete variable domain reads EPEVTQTPSHQVTQMGQEVILRCVPISNHLYFYWYRQILGQKVEFLVSFYNNEISEKSEIFDDQFSVERPDGSNFTLKIRSTKLEDSAMYFCASKPGVTPNNEQFFGPGTRLTVL.

Concerning this clonotype itself: Since a much larger clone is just one base distant, this may be a read error. The chain couples TRBV29-1 to TRBJ2-1, with D tentatively TRBD1 (6 bases). Germline V CDR1 and CDR2: SQVTM, ANQGSEA. The CDR3 loop spans 17 amino acids. V was shortened by 4 bases and J by 2 bases, with 21 bases between the two germline ends. CDR3 residues: CSVGGHHASATYNEQFF. DNA for the CDR3: TGCAGCGTTGGGGGGCATCATGCATCGGCGACCTACAATGAGCAGTTCTTC.

Points on this clonotype: The junction departs from the called germline gene at one end, perhaps through a read error. The gene calls are TRBV11-2 and TRBJ2-1; no definite D call. CDR3 size: 14 residues. The V gene's germline CDR1 is SGHAT and CDR2 FQNNGV. CDR3 nucleotide sequence: TGTGCCAGCAGCTTAGACCTGTCCCACAATGAGCAGTTCTTT. Its translation: CASSLDLSHNEQFF.

This clonotype was seen ten or more times. J is TRBJ2-3 and V is TRBV29-1; perhaps TRBD2 as D (6 bases). The V end lost 5 bases, the J end lost 0 bases, and 15 bases lay between the germline ends. CDR3 length: 15 residues. Germline V lookup: CDR1 SQVTM, CDR2 ANQGSEA. The DNA for the CDR3 is TGCAGCGTTAAATTGGGACTGCTTAGCACAGATACGCAGTATTTT. Translated: CSVKLGLLSTDTQYF.

This clonotype was detected ten times or more. CDR3 DNA: TGCAGCGTGATGACAGGGAGGGCCAACGTCCTGACTTTC. The encoded protein is CSVMTGRANVLTF. V and J are TRBV29-1 and TRBJ2-6; TRBD1 aligns across 7 bases. CDR3 size: 13 residues. Germline CDR1 reads SQVTM; CDR2 reads ANQGSEA. J lost 5 bases, V lost 6 bases, and 4 bases had no gene match.

Notes on this clonotype: One end of the junction does not line up with germline, which may come from a read error. This chain connects TRBV11-2 to TRBJ2-3; D perhaps matches TRBD1 (6 bases). The CDR3 has 16 amino acids. Germline CDR1 SGHAT, CDR2 FQNNGV. The CDR3 region is CASSYTGVRGPDTQYF. Here the CDR3 DNA reads TGCGCCAGCAGCTACACCGGAGTCAGGGGACCAGATACGCAGTATTTT.

This clonotype was counted at least ten times. The chain has TRBV24-1 and TRBJ1-2; the D gene is possibly TRBD1 (5 bases). This CDR3 contains 13 residues. Germline CDR1 KGHDR, CDR2 SFDVKD. With 7 bases removed from V and 7 bases from J, the gap between germline ends came to 15 bases. CDR3 in amino acids: CATSSRQDTGYTF. The CDR3 nucleotides read TGTGCCACCAGCTCGAGGCAGGACACTGGCTACACCTTC.

Regarding this clonotype: An end of the junction does not agree with germline; a read error may underlie this. The chain carries TRBV12-3 or TRBV12-4 and TRBJ2-4; D unclear. This CDR3 spans 14 amino acids. The DNA of the CDR3 is TGTACCAGCAGACGAAGGAGTTTCGCAAACGTTCAGTACTTC. It codes for CTSRRRSFANVQYF.

In the case of this clonotype: A much larger clone lies one base from this, so it may be a read error. The rearrangement links TRBV5-1 to TRBJ2-4, with a tentative D call TRBD2 (5 bases). The CDR3 extends over 14 amino acids. Germline V gene sequence: CDR1 SGHRS, CDR2 YFSETQ. Deletions cut 4 bases from V and 3 bases from J, with 11 bases between. CDR3 DNA sequence: TGCGCCAGCAGCGACATGGAGGACAAAAACATTCAGTACTTC. Amino acids: CASSDMEDKNIQYF.

As to this clonotype: At one of its ends the junction is not consistent with the germline gene, which may arise from a read error. The chain combines TRBV11-1 with TRBJ2-7; a possible D gene is TRBD2 (5 bases). The germline gives CDR1 SGHAT, CDR2 FQDESV (reference sequence). CDR3 length: 13 amino acids. Here the CDR3 DNA reads TGTTCCAGCAGTGAGGGCAAAACCTACGAGCAGTATTTC. Translation gives CSSSEGKTYEQYF.

J is TRBJ2-7 and V is TRBV4-2, with 10 bases that match TRBD2. CDR1 and CDR2 from the germline V gene are LGHNA and YNFKEQ. The CDR3 has 18 amino acids. The CDR3 protein is CACSQEVASGRVPYEQYF. CDR3 nucleotide sequence: TGTGCTTGCAGCCAAGAGGTCGCGAGCGGGAGGGTACCCTACGAGCAGTACTTC.

Regarding this clonotype: Germline and junction disagree at one end, which may indicate a read error. The chain links TRBV29-1 to TRBJ1-2, with TRBD1 matching over 8 bases. CDR1 and CDR2 from the germline V gene are SQVTM and ANQGSEA. The length of the CDR3 is 14 residues. CDR3 DNA: TGTAGCGATGCCCGGACAGGGCTTGATGCTAGCTACACCTTC. It specifies CSDARTGLDASYTF.

This clonotype has at least ten counts. The chain uses TRBV6-5 and TRBJ2-3; D may be TRBD2 (5 bases). This CDR3 has 14 amino acids. Germline V gives CDR1 MNHEY, CDR2 SVGAGI. V was trimmed by 6 bases and J by 2 bases, leaving 12 bases between them. CDR3 in amino acids: CASSVPGSTDTQYF. Written as DNA, the CDR3 is TGTGCCAGCAGCGTTCCGGGATCCACAGATACGCAGTATTTT.

Worth noting for this clonotype: A junction end diverges from the germline sequence, so it may reflect a read error. The chain couples TRBV12-3 or TRBV12-4 to TRBJ2-1; 11 nucleotides line up with TRBD2. The CDR3 runs 15 residues. In DNA form, the CDR3 reads TGTGCCGGCACCCCCGGGACTAGCGGCCCCAAAGAGCAGTTTTTC. It is translated as CAGTPGTSGPKEQFF.

Concerning this clonotype: The CDR3 end shows no conserved phenylalanine or tryptophan, and so a read error is likely. No DNA is shown, since the ends of the CDR3 on it are uncertain; the CDR3 is the one TCRdb lists. The V call is TRBV29-1, the J call TRBJ2-3; the table's D call TRBD2 went unverified against the DNA. Germline V CDR1 and CDR2: SQVTM, ANQGSEA. The CDR3 numbers 16 amino acids, ends counted. The CDR3 is CSVEDQSGRSADTRYS.

Concerning this clonotype: This may arise from a read error, as a much more abundant clone is one base away. V is TRBV5-1 and J is TRBJ2-1; the D gene is possibly TRBD2 (6 bases). The germline V gene encodes CDR1 SGHRS and CDR2 YFSETQ. This CDR3 has 14 amino acids. In DNA form, the CDR3 reads TGCGCCAGCAGTCCCGGGAGCTCCTACAATGAGCGGTTCTTC. Protein product: CASSPGSSYNERFF.